The clone carrying this TCR beta chain was found a few times. The antigen is not known. These data come from a study of beta chain features in type 1 diabetes. Overall study findings and caveats: TCRB CDR3s were moderately but significantly shorter in Type 1 diabetes patients in all four CD4+ subsets.

Reverse transcription of all isolated RNA meant that expressed TCRB transcripts were sequenced. Only in-frame clones appear in the TCRdb table, and some are missing; sequencing was by immunoSEQ multiplex PCR. The table records roughly 400,000 clones, 9.5% to 10% of them present only once. The CDR3 totals 15 residues. V was clipped by 7 bases and J by 0 bases; unmatched bases: 7. The germline CDR1 and CDR2 sequences are MDHEN and SYDVKM. The chain recombines TRBV28 with TRBJ2-3, with TRBD2 matching over 7 bases. Input material: central memory CD4+ T cells from blood. The sequence was collected from a man aged 30-40 years with type 1 diabetes. The CDR3 DNA is TGTGCCAGCATCGGCGGGAGCTCTAGCACAGATACGCAGTATTTT. This gives the protein CASIGGSSSTDTQYF.